The clone carrying this TCR beta chain was counted a single time. Antigen unknown. The protocol was immunoSEQ multiplex PCR, while the TCRdb copy is restricted to in-frame clones and leaves out a portion. The profile shows fewer than 13,000 clones, approximately 88% of them singletons. Deletions cut 6 bases from V and 3 bases from J, with 21 bases between. The germline gives CDR1 LNHDA, CDR2 SQIVND (reference sequence). CDR3 length: 16 amino acids. The time point: cycle 4 day 1 (C4D1), after less than 7 weeks of nivolumab. Brentuximab vedotin exposure varied, and every patient relapsed after autologous stem cell transplantation. Magnetic negative selection served to purify CD4+ T cells out of PBMCs that had been thawed. This entry comes from a study of PD-1 blockade in classical Hodgkin lymphoma. General observations from the study: Diversity in CD4+ TCRs, unlike that measured in CD8+ TCRs, had risen significantly by C4D1.

The J gene is TRBJ2-7, the V gene TRBV19, with TRBD2 as a possible D gene (6 bases). This TCR came from a human donor with classical Hodgkin lymphoma. The sample here was CD4+ T cells from blood, taken before the fourth cycle of nivolumab. The CDR3 loop reads CASSRIGDSRVYEQYF. The CDR3 nucleotides are TGTGCCAGTAGCCGCATTGGGGACTCGCGGGTCTACGAGCAGTACTTC.